The 6 T cell receptor beta chains reported below all come from one sample, sequenced in a study of regulatory T cells in long-lasting Graves disease. As for time point: newly diagnosed GD, antithyroid drugs for less than 3 months. Construction of the TCR library relied on RNA isolated from PBMCs. Building the TCR beta libraries relied on iRepertoire HTBI primers, and CDR3 regions underwent Arm-PCR. TCRdb passed the multiplex PCR reads through MiXCR, listing each CDR3 protein once. This sample has 300,000 to 400,000 distinct CDR3 sequences, with around 15% found just once. These same data were also listed under a study on T cells in Graves' hyperthyroidism and ophthalmopathy.

Specimen: peripheral blood mononuclear cells (PBMCs), collected at new diagnosis, from a patient treated with antithyroid drugs. These receptors were taken from a man aged 40-49 years with Graves disease.

The sample holds a few counts of this clonotype. The chain links TRBV20-1 to TRBJ2-1, with 10 bases identical to TRBD1. The CDR3 contains 16 residues. Germline V CDR1 and CDR2: DFQATT, SNEGSKA (reference sequence). After removal of 1 base from V and 7 bases from J, the junction contained 10 bases not matched to a gene. The CDR3 protein is CSARASGTGVVNEQFF. The CDR3 coding sequence is TGCAGTGCTAGAGCTTCCGGGACAGGGGTCGTAAATGAGCAGTTCTTC.

This clonotype was detected many times. The chain links TRBV5-6 to TRBJ2-5; no reliable D call. V was clipped by 0 bases and J by 7 bases, with 10 bases between them. CDR3 length equals 13 residues. Germline CDR1 reads SGHDT; CDR2 reads YYEEEE. The CDR3 loop is CASSLALEGTQYF. The CDR3 nucleotides read TGTGCCAGCAGCTTGGCTCTGGAAGGGACCCAGTACTTC.

This clonotype was counted at least ten times. The chain links TRBV6-1 to TRBJ2-3, with TRBD2 matching over 7 bases. Germline CDR1 is MNHNS and CDR2 is SASEGT. J gave up 0 bases and V 6 bases, and 9 bases lay outside the gene matches. This CDR3 comprises 16 residues. The CDR3 is CASSPWEGSSTDTQYF. The CDR3 DNA follows: TGTGCCAGCAGCCCCTGGGAGGGGTCGAGCACAGATACGCAGTATTTT.

Notes on this clonotype: One end of the junction does not line up with germline, which may come from a read error. CDR3 residues: CASSPRPSRGSYNEQFF. CDR3 bases: TGTGCCAGCAGCCCCCGTCCCAGCCGAGGCTCCTACAATGAGCAGTTCTTC. The chain uses TRBV5-1 and TRBJ2-1; D not certain. The CDR3 covers 17 residues. Germline V gene lookup returns CDR1 SGHRS and CDR2 YFSETQ.

The sample holds a few counts of this clonotype. The chain uses TRBV28 and TRBJ1-3; a possible D gene is TRBD1 (5 bases). The CDR3 is 15 amino acids. The germline V and J ends were trimmed by 6 bases and 4 bases, with 16 bases remaining between them. Germline V lookup: CDR1 MDHEN, CDR2 SYDVKM. CDR3 region: CASSPPRTKGNTIYF. The CDR3 bases are TGTGCCAGCAGCCCACCCCGGACAAAAGGAAACACCATATATTTT.

V is TRBV5-8 and J is TRBJ2-5; 12 positions match TRBD2. Germline CDR1 is SGHTS and CDR2 is YDEGEE. This CDR3 is built from 17 residues. The J segment lost 2 bases and the V segment lost 4 bases, leaving 9 bases of the junction unmatched. The CDR3 coding sequence is TGTGCCAGCAGCCCTGCCGGGACTAGCGGGTGGCAAGAGACCCAGTACTTC. Protein: CASSPAGTSGWQETQYF. Supplemented by reference TRBV5-8 and TRBJ2-5, the full variable domain reads EAGVTQSPTHLIKTRGQQATLRCSPISGHTSVYWYQQALGLGLQFLLWYDEGEERNRGNFPPRFSGRQFPNYSSELNVNALELEDSALYLCASSPAGTSGWQETQYFGPGTRLLVL.